The 5 T cell receptor beta chains below were found in one sample sequenced in a study of blood T cell repertoires in COVID-19. Some clones are missing from TCRdb's copy, which holds only in-frame ones; the method was immunoSEQ multiplex PCR. The table has approximately 110,000 clones, 85% seen once. The sample taken for sequencing was peripheral blood. These receptors were taken from a human donor in a cohort sampled during active COVID-19.

The chain joins TRBV2 to TRBJ1-3; D gene ambiguous. Germline V gene sequence: CDR1 SNHLY, CDR2 FYNNEI. The CDR3 totals 13 residues. V lost 8 bases, J lost 4 bases, and 12 bases lay in between. CDR3 in DNA: TGTGCCAGCTCTCGTTCCCCCGGAAACACCATATATTTT. It is translated as CASSRSPGNTIYF.

Only one count was recorded for this clone. Other DNA variants within this sample encode the same CDR3. The chain's CDR3 is CATSRALTEAFF. As DNA, the CDR3 is TGTGCCACCAGCAGGGCTCTCACTGAAGCTTTCTTT. The chain employs TRBV15 and TRBJ1-1; the D is unclear. From germline, CDR1 is LNHNV and CDR2 YYDKDF (reference sequence). The V end was cut by 3 bases, the J end by 4 bases, with 6 bases between. The CDR3 spans 12 residues.

V usage is TRBV5-1 and J usage is TRBJ2-5; tentative D call: TRBD1 (5 bases). V lost 3 bases and J lost 0, with 9 bases in between. The CDR3 has 14 amino acids. CDR1 and CDR2 from the germline V gene are SGHRS and YFSETQ. Here the CDR3 DNA reads TGCGCCAGCAGCTCCCAGGGCAACCAAGAGACCCAGTACTTC. Residues: CASSSQGNQETQYF.

About this clone itself: The sample carries other DNA sequences with the same CDR3. V and J are TRBV4-3 and TRBJ1-2, with D perhaps matching TRBD1 (5 bases). CDR3 size: 15 residues. Germline V gene lookup returns CDR1 LGHNA and CDR2 YSLEER. Trimming took off 0 bases at V and 2 bases at J, with 10 bases between the two ends. The CDR3 loop reads CASSQDIQENYGYTF. Here the CDR3 DNA reads TGCGCCAGCAGCCAAGATATACAGGAGAACTATGGCTACACCTTC.

This clone has only one observation. The chain recombines TRBV2 with TRBJ2-2; D is unresolved. Trimming shortened V by 7 bases and J by 2 bases, and 11 bases separated the two germline ends. Germline loops: CDR1 SNHLY, CDR2 FYNNEI. This CDR3 comprises 14 residues. CDR3 sequence: CASNSPGNTGELFF. The CDR3 nucleotides read TGTGCCAGCAATTCCCCGGGTAACACCGGGGAGCTGTTTTTT.